This T cell receptor (beta chain) came from a study of shared clonotypes between healthy human individuals. Assay used: immunoSEQ multiplex PCR; TCRdb lists only in-frame clones, some missing. The table has hundreds of thousands of clones, around 77% seen once. Study conclusions and caveats: Investigators expected sequencing depth to affect clonotype sharing among donors.

This CDR3 contains 14 residues. V gave up 3 bases and J gave up 2 bases; unmatched junction bases: 2. Germline V gene sequence: CDR1 WSHSY, CDR2 SAAADI. Of note for this clone: Its antigen is currently unknown.

This chain joins TRBV10-2 and TRBJ2-7; TRBD2 matches at 9 bases. The sequence was obtained from a woman aged 40 to 50 in good health. Some clones in this sample may be carry-over from other donors' samples. Sequenced input: PBMCs. This CDR3 reads CASSDLAGTYEQYF. The CDR3, as DNA: TGCGCCAGCAGTGACCTAGCGGGAACCTACGAGCAGTACTTC.